This T cell receptor (beta chain) comes out of a study of T cell clones after liver transplantation. For this clone: Other DNA sequences from this sample encode an identical CDR3 as well.

Assay: immunoSEQ multiplex PCR; the TCRdb copy retains only in-frame clones and omits some. The repertoire includes tens of thousands of clones, around four fifths of them detected once, and 2.5% to 3.5% sits in the top ten. Germline assignment: CDR1 SGHRS and CDR2 YFSETQ. There are 15 residues in the CDR3. J was trimmed by 1 base and V by 3 bases; bases with no gene match: 1. Sequencing used CD4+ T cells from blood, obtained at the 22-month timepoint. This clonotype was obtained from a human patient who received a liver transplant. The graft donor may have given rise to some T cells. This rearrangement joins TRBV5-1 to TRBJ2-2, with TRBD1 matching 9 bases. The CDR3 sequence is CASSSDRGNTGELFF. CDR3 bases: TGCGCCAGCAGCTCGGACAGGGGGAACACCGGGGAGCTGTTTTTT.